One sample yielded the 30 T cell receptor beta chains listed below, sequenced in a study of shared clonotypes between healthy human individuals. CD45RO negativity and positive selection for CCR7 defined naive CD8 cells, a population that excluded terminally differentiated effector memory CD45RA+ cells. Clones were read by immunoSEQ multiplex PCR, and TCRdb kept only the in-frame ones, dropping some. The sample holds millions of clones, 93% seen once. Source material: naive CD8+ T cells from PBMCs. The receptors shown here come from a man aged 18 to 35 in good health. Some clones in this sample may be carry-over from other donors' samples.

This chain joins TRBV7-2 and TRBJ2-7; perhaps TRBD1 as D (5 bases). In germline, CDR1 is SGHTA, CDR2 FQGNSA. V was trimmed by 4 bases and J by 1 base, leaving 14 bases between them. The CDR3 has 15 residues. CDR3 DNA: TGTGCCAGCAGCTACACAGACAGTCAGTCCTACGAGCAGTACTTC. This translates into CASSYTDSQSYEQYF. Combining the CDR3 with reference TRBV7-2 and TRBJ2-7 gives the whole variable domain GAGVSQSPSNKVTEKGKDVELRCDPISGHTALYWYRQSLGQGLEFLIYFQGNSAPDKSGLPSDRFSAERTGGSVSTLTIQRTQQEDSAVYLCASSYTDSQSYEQYFGPGTRLTVT.

In its sample, this clone was seen once. V is TRBV18 and J is TRBJ2-1; D not certain. The CDR3 runs to 13 residues. Germline V gene data show CDR1 as KGHSH and CDR2 as LQKENI. The germline V and J ends were trimmed by 10 bases and 6 bases, with 16 bases remaining between them. CDR3 region: CANDGKESNEQFF. The DNA for the CDR3 is TGTGCCAACGACGGTAAGGAGAGCAATGAGCAGTTCTTC.

The chain uses TRBV7-7 and TRBJ2-5; 7 nucleotides align to TRBD1. The germline gives CDR1 SSHAT, CDR2 FNYEAQ (reference sequence). The CDR3 is 16 residues long. Trimming at V came to 1 base and at J to 1 base, leaving 6 bases not matched to a gene. Here the CDR3 DNA reads TGTGCCAGCAGCTTAGGGTACAGGGGTCCCCAAGAGACCCAGTACTTC. The encoded protein is CASSLGYRGPQETQYF.

This clone has a single count. This rearrangement joins TRBV7-8 to TRBJ2-7; TRBD2 might be the D (6 bases). The CDR3 is 13 residues long. The V gene's germline CDR1 is SGHVS and CDR2 FQNEAQ. The V and J ends lost 3 bases and 6 bases respectively, with 12 bases between them. The CDR3 loop is CASSLDGGAEQYF. Here the CDR3 DNA reads TGTGCCAGCAGCTTGGACGGCGGGGCCGAGCAGTACTTC.

A remark on this clone: Germline and junction disagree at one end, which may indicate a read error. This specimen includes other DNA sequences encoding the same CDR3. The V and J genes are TRBV27 and TRBJ2-1; 11 nucleotides match TRBD1. This CDR3 has 17 residues. The V gene's germline CDR1 is MNHEY and CDR2 SMNVEV (reference sequence). The DNA for the CDR3 is TGTGCCAGCAGTCTATCCCCCGGGACAGGGGGCTACAATGAGCAGTTCTTC. It yields the protein CASSLSPGTGGYNEQFF.

The gene calls are TRBV6-5 and TRBJ1-2; no firm D call. The CDR3 is 14 amino acids. V lost 0 bases, J lost 4 bases, and 9 bases lay in between. CDR1 and CDR2 (germline): MNHEY, SVGAGI. The CDR3 loop reads CASSYSPILYGYTF. CDR3 DNA: TGTGCCAGCAGTTACTCGCCCATTCTCTATGGCTACACCTTC.

There are a few counts of this clone. The rearrangement uses TRBV9 and TRBJ1-2, with a possible D match to TRBD1 (6 bases). This CDR3 is built from 15 residues. Germline-derived CDR1 and CDR2 are SGDLS and YYNGEE. V lost 4 bases, J lost 2 bases, and 15 bases lay in between. The CDR3 DNA sequence: TGTGCCAGCAGCTCCCGACAGGAAGGGAACTATGGCTACACCTTC. Protein: CASSSRQEGNYGYTF.

The chain is built from TRBV2 and TRBJ2-7; tentative D call: TRBD1 (6 bases). Per germline, CDR1 SNHLY and CDR2 FYNNEI. Trimming left V 7 bases short and J 0 bases short, with 10 bases between. The CDR3 covers 13 residues. CDR3 sequence reads: CASTSGASYEQYF. The CDR3, as DNA: TGTGCCAGCACATCAGGGGCCTCCTACGAGCAGTACTTC.

This clone was seen only a few times. The chain couples TRBV7-6 to TRBJ2-5; D remains unclear. Germline CDR1 reads SGHVS; CDR2 reads FNYEAQ. The CDR3 consists of 13 residues. V was pared by 5 bases and J by 4 bases, with 11 bases between. CDR3 coding DNA: TGTGCCAGCAGCCAAGGGTTGCGAGAGACCCAGTACTTC. Translation gives CASSQGLRETQYF.

This chain joins TRBV4-1 and TRBJ2-2; maybe TRBD1 (6 bases). The germline V gene has CDR1 MGHRA and CDR2 YSYEKL. V was pared by 4 bases and J by 0 bases, with 30 bases between. The CDR3 is made up of 22 amino acids. CDR3 protein: CASSLKTLTGTRHRPNTGELFF. In DNA form, the CDR3 reads TGCGCCAGCAGCCTAAAGACCCTAACCGGGACACGCCACCGACCGAACACCGGGGAGCTGTTTTTT.

The rearrangement links TRBV6-5 to TRBJ1-5; D is possibly TRBD1 (6 bases). V was clipped by 5 bases and J by 11 bases, with 19 bases between them. Per the germline V gene, CDR1 is MNHEY and CDR2 is SVGAGI. This CDR3 region has 14 residues. The CDR3 DNA follows: TGTGCCAGCAGTGAGTCTGTGGGGGGCGAGACCCAGCATTTT. Protein: CASSESVGGETQHF.

This chain uses TRBV6-1 with TRBJ2-7; tentatively, D is TRBD1 (6 bases). The CDR3 extends over 14 amino acids. V was trimmed by 4 bases and J by 3 bases, leaving 13 bases between them. Germline V gives CDR1 MNHNS, CDR2 SASEGT. The CDR3 sequence is CASSVVPQGYEQYF. CDR3 nucleotides: TGTGCCAGCAGTGTAGTCCCACAGGGCTACGAGCAGTACTTC.

The CDR3 protein is CASRDRGTDNEQFF. CDR3 in DNA: TGTGCCAGCAGGGACAGGGGGACGGACAATGAGCAGTTCTTC. The J gene is TRBJ2-1, the V gene TRBV6-1, with 10 bases that match TRBD1. Germline V lookup: CDR1 MNHNS, CDR2 SASEGT. The CDR3 sequence is 14 residues long. The trim removed 6 bases at V and 5 bases at J, leaving 4 bases unmatched.

The chain joins TRBV4-1 to TRBJ2-2; 15 bases match TRBD2. The CDR3 sequence is 16 residues long. The junction had 7 bases not matched to a gene; V was cut back by 3 bases and J by 11 bases. Germline CDR1 is MGHRA and CDR2 is YSYEKL. CDR3 sequence: CASSQTGTSGRSELFF. CDR3 nucleotide sequence: TGCGCCAGCAGCCAGACCGGGACTAGCGGGAGGTCCGAGCTGTTTTTT.

The chain joins TRBV4-1 to TRBJ2-5, with a tentative D call TRBD2 (5 bases). V lost 4 bases and J lost 4, with 13 bases in between. This CDR3 comprises 14 residues. Germline V CDR1 and CDR2: MGHRA, YSYEKL. This CDR3 is CASSRIGAVETQYF. DNA of the CDR3: TGCGCCAGCAGCCGGATAGGAGCGGTAGAGACCCAGTACTTC.

V gene TRBV19 combines with J gene TRBJ1-2, with D uncertain. V was shortened by 3 bases and J by 0 bases, with 11 bases between the two germline ends. This CDR3 has 15 amino acids. In germline, CDR1 is LNHDA, CDR2 SQIVND (reference sequence). CDR3 bases: TGTGCCAGTAGTATGTTAAGCGTGGCTAACTATGGCTACACCTTC. It translates to CASSMLSVANYGYTF.

The chain uses TRBV19 and TRBJ1-1; D is possibly TRBD1 (6 bases). Germline loops: CDR1 LNHDA, CDR2 SQIVND (reference sequence). There are 14 residues in the CDR3. The V gene lost 4 bases and the J gene lost 6 bases, with 15 bases spanning the gap. CDR3 DNA sequence: TGTGCCAGTAGTAACCGAAGGGGGACCCCTGAAGCTTTCTTT. Amino acids: CASSNRRGTPEAFF.

This chain links TRBV15 with TRBJ2-1; D is possibly TRBD2 (5 bases). Germline V CDR1 and CDR2: LNHNV, YYDKDF (reference sequence). Between the trimmed V and J ends, which lost 5 bases and 8 bases, there was a span of 16 bases. The CDR3 totals 14 residues. Here the CDR3 DNA reads TGTGCCACCAGCCGGGGTCTTGGGAGTCATGAGCAGTTCTTC. Amino acids: CATSRGLGSHEQFF.

The chain combines TRBV7-8 with TRBJ2-7; no reliable D call. V lost 5 bases and J lost 0, with 11 bases in between. The CDR3 sequence is 14 residues long. CDR1 is SGHVS, CDR2 FQNEAQ, per germline. The DNA for the CDR3 is TGTGCCAGCAGCCGTGGGCCGGGCTCCTACGAGCAGTACTTC. The encoded protein is CASSRGPGSYEQYF. Full variable domain (missing parts from reference TRBV7-8 and TRBJ2-7): GAGVSQSPRYKVAKRGQDVALRCDPISGHVSLFWYQQALGQGPEFLTYFQNEAQLDKSGLPSDRFFAERPEGSVSTLKIQRTQQEDSAVYLCASSRGPGSYEQYFGPGTRLTVT.

The chain couples TRBV4-1 to TRBJ2-7, with 7 bases matching TRBD2. Germline assignment: CDR1 MGHRA and CDR2 YSYEKL. There are 15 residues in the CDR3. V lost 1 base to trimming and J lost 4 bases; unmatched junction nucleotides: 7. CDR3 bases: TGCGCCAGCAGCCAAGGAGCGGGGTTCCCTTACGAGCAGTACTTC. Residues: CASSQGAGFPYEQYF.

The gene calls are TRBV7-9 and TRBJ2-1; 9 positions match TRBD2. CDR1 and CDR2 from the germline V gene are SEHNR and FQNEAQ (reference sequence). CDR3 length equals 15 residues. V lost 3 bases, J lost 5 bases, and 5 bases stayed unmatched. CDR3 sequence (DNA): TGTGCCAGCAGCTTCTCTAGCGGGACCAACAATGAGCAGTTCTTC. This encodes CASSFSSGTNNEQFF.

The gene calls are TRBV27 and TRBJ2-7; no firm D call. CDR3 length: 12 residues. The V end lost 3 bases, the J end lost 8 bases, and 11 bases lay between the germline ends. Germline lookup yields CDR1 MNHEY and CDR2 SMNVEV (reference sequence). The CDR3 loop reads CASSFRTAKQYF. The CDR3 DNA follows: TGTGCCAGCAGTTTCCGTACAGCCAAGCAGTACTTC.

This rearrangement joins TRBV6-1 to TRBJ2-7; D is undetermined. Per germline, CDR1 MNHNS and CDR2 SASEGT. Trimming pared 4 bases from V and 2 bases from J, leaving 15 bases between. CDR3 length: 15 residues. CDR3 in DNA: TGTGCCAGCAGTGTGGTAAATGGGTGGACCTACGAGCAGTACTTC. It encodes CASSVVNGWTYEQYF.

V and J are TRBV10-3 and TRBJ2-7; D gene uncertain. From germline, CDR1 is ENHRY and CDR2 SYGVKD. V lost 6 bases, J lost 4 bases, and 7 bases lay in between. The CDR3 spans 11 residues. CDR3 region: CAIRETYEQYF. The CDR3 coding sequence is TGTGCCATCAGGGAAACTTACGAGCAGTACTTC.

This chain joins TRBV7-8 and TRBJ2-1; TRBD2 agrees at 8 bases. Germline V CDR1 and CDR2: SGHVS, FQNEAQ. V was pared by 7 bases and J by 7 bases, with 9 bases of the junction left unmatched. The CDR3 is made up of 14 amino acids. For the CDR3, the DNA is TGTGCCAGCAACCGACGGGAGGGCCCAAATGAGCAGTTCTTC. It is translated as CASNRREGPNEQFF.

About this clone: Other DNA sequences in the sample encode the same CDR3. The chain uses TRBV5-1 and TRBJ2-1; perhaps D is TRBD1 or TRBD2 (5 bases each). CDR3 length: 14 residues. The V end lost 0 bases, the J end lost 4 bases, and 8 bases lay between the germline ends. Per the germline V gene, CDR1 is SGHRS and CDR2 is YFSETQ. CDR3 sequence: CASSLAGAYNEQFF. The CDR3 region has the DNA TGCGCCAGCAGCTTGGCCGGGGCATACAATGAGCAGTTCTTC.

V is TRBV19 and J is TRBJ1-2; D is unclear. CDR3 size: 13 residues. From germline, CDR1 is LNHDA and CDR2 SQIVND (reference sequence). The V end lost 6 bases, the J end lost 6 bases, and 14 bases lay between the germline ends. The CDR3 DNA is TGTGCCAGTAGCCGCCGGGCGCGGGATGGCTACACCTTC. Translating it yields CASSRRARDGYTF.

The chain combines TRBV14 with TRBJ1-1; possibly TRBD1 for D (5 bases). Deletions cut 3 bases from V and 8 bases from J, with 10 bases between. Germline CDR1 reads SGHDN; CDR2 reads FVKESK. The CDR3 runs to 12 residues. The CDR3 DNA reads as TGTGCCAGCAGCCAGGGGCAGGTCGAAGCTTTCTTT. This codes for CASSQGQVEAFF.

This clone has only one observation. In the same sample, other DNA sequences code for this CDR3. V gene TRBV9 combines with J gene TRBJ2-3; D not resolved. Per the germline V gene, CDR1 is SGDLS and CDR2 is YYNGEE. CDR3 size: 13 residues. The V end lost 7 bases, the J end lost 1 base, and 10 bases lay between the germline ends. The CDR3 reads CASRGAGTDTQYF. CDR3 coding DNA: TGTGCCAGCCGTGGAGCCGGCACAGATACGCAGTATTTT.

The J gene is TRBJ1-3, the V gene TRBV29-1; perhaps TRBD1 as D (5 bases). V gave up 5 bases and J gave up 2 bases, with 13 bases separating them. Germline assignment: CDR1 SQVTM and CDR2 ANQGSEA. CDR3 size: 14 residues. CDR3 loop: CSVMGGFPGNTIYF. CDR3 nucleotide sequence: TGCAGCGTTATGGGGGGATTCCCTGGAAACACCATATATTTT.